A selection of T cell receptor beta chains follows, all from one sample in a study of cytomegalovirus exposure and HLA in healthy donors. TCRdb keeps only in-frame clones here, not all; method: immunoSEQ multiplex PCR. The sample data list 100,000 to 150,000 clones. The sequenced sample consisted of PBMCs. The receptors were sampled from a middle-aged man in good health and CMV-seronegative. Both conserved end residues are part of each CDR3. The D gene is left open where the match is weak.

d_call	v_call	j_call	cdr3_nt	cdr3_aa
TRBD1	TRBV7-2	TRBJ2-7	TGTGCCAGCAGCCGACAGGGGGCAGGGACCTACGAGCAGTACTTC	CASSRQGAGTYEQYF
TRBD2	TRBV5-6	TRBJ2-1	TGTGCCAGCAGCTTGGTCACTAGCGGGGGCAATGAGCAGTTCTTC	CASSLVTSGGNEQFF
-	TRBV4-2	TRBJ2-1	TGTGCCAGCAGCCAATGGCGGGATGCTTCCTACAATGAGCAGTTCTTC	CASSQWRDASYNEQFF
TRBD1	TRBV18	TRBJ1-5	TGTGCCAGCTCACATGTCAGGGGGGCGCTGAGCAATCAGCCCCAGCATTTT	CASSHVRGALSNQPQHF
-	TRBV27	TRBJ2-7	TGTGCCAGCAGTTTAGCGAACCCCTCCTACGAGCAGTACTTC	CASSLANPSYEQYF
TRBD1	TRBV7-2	TRBJ1-2	TGTGCCAGCAGTTGGGACAGGGGAGGTGACTATGGCTACACCTTC	CASSWDRGGDYGYTF
-	TRBV18	TRBJ2-5	TGTGCCAGCTCATCTCTGATTGCAGGGGAGACCCAGTACTTC	CASSSLIAGETQYF
TRBD2	TRBV7-3	TRBJ2-7	TGTGCCAGCAGCTTAACCGGCAGCGGGAGGGCCTACGAGCAGTACTTC	CASSLTGSGRAYEQYF
TRBD2	TRBV6-4	TRBJ2-1	TGTGCCAGCAGCGAAATAGCGGGATCCTACAATGAGCAGTTCTTC	CASSEIAGSYNEQFF
TRBD2	TRBV7-8	TRBJ2-7	TGTGCCAGCAGCAATCGACTAGCGGGACGCTACGAGCAGTACTTC	CASSNRLAGRYEQYF
-	TRBV27	TRBJ2-2	TGTGCCAGCAGTTTAATGCGGGACAGTCGCTCCGGGGAGCTGTTTTTT	CASSLMRDSRSGELFF
-	TRBV5-1	TRBJ2-2	TGCGCCAGCAGCTCCGGACAGAGCTCGAACACCGGGGAGCTGTTTTTT	CASSSGQSSNTGELFF
-	TRBV6-6	TRBJ1-1	TGTGCCAGCAGTTACTCGGGAGCTGAAGCTTTCTTT	CASSYSGAEAFF
-	TRBV7-3	TRBJ1-1	TGTGCCAGCAAAAGGGGCCCGAACACTGAAGCTTTCTTT	CASKRGPNTEAFF
TRBD2	TRBV4-2	TRBJ2-1	TGTGCCAGCAGCCAAGGCGAGGGCGGGAGGGCGTACAATGAGCAGTTCTTC	CASSQGEGGRAYNEQFF
TRBD2	TRBV7-9	TRBJ2-1	TGTGCCAGCAGCTTGGGGGTGGGACTAGCGGAAAACAATGAGCAGTTCTTC	CASSLGVGLAENNEQFF
-	TRBV5-1	TRBJ2-7	TGCGCCAGCAGCTCCCCCGGGGTCGAGCAGTACTTC	CASSSPGVEQYF
TRBD1	TRBV29-1	TRBJ1-1	TGCAGCGTTGATACAGGGGGCACTGAAGCTTTCTTT	CSVDTGGTEAFF
TRBD1	TRBV18	TRBJ2-1	TGTGCCAGCTCACTTGGACAGGGGAGAGTGCAGTTCTTC	CASSLGQGRVQFF
TRBD1	TRBV20-1	TRBJ1-2	TGCAGTGCCATGGGACAGGGAGGCTACACCTTC	CSAMGQGGYTF
-	TRBV2	TRBJ1-1	TGTGCCAGCAGGGTCGGACACATGAACACTGAAGCTTTCTTT	CASRVGHMNTEAFF
-	TRBV6-5	TRBJ2-1	TGTGCCAGCAGTTTGGACAGATACAATGAGCAGTTCTTC	CASSLDRYNEQFF
-	TRBV2	TRBJ1-2	TGTGCCAGCAGTGATAACGGGTACGATGGCTACACCTTC	CASSDNGYDGYTF
-	TRBV30	TRBJ2-1	TGTGCCTGGAGTGTACGCAGGGCTGGCAATGAGCAGTTCTTC	CAWSVRRAGNEQFF
TRBD2	TRBV5-1	TRBJ2-1	TGCGCCAGCAGCCCGGCTAGCGGGAGGTCCTACAATGAGCAGTTCTTC	CASSPASGRSYNEQFF
-	TRBV10-3	TRBJ1-5	TGTGCCACCTACGAACGGGGTCAGCCCCAGCATTTT	CATYERGQPQHF
-	TRBV28	TRBJ1-1	TGTGCCAGCAGCCCGGTGGGGGGGACCACTGAAGCTTTCTTT	CASSPVGGTTEAFF
-	TRBV5-4	TRBJ1-1	TGTGCCAGCAGCTTAGTGGGAGCGGGGGCTCTTATGAACACTGAAGCTTTCTTT	CASSLVGAGALMNTEAFF
TRBD1	TRBV5-5	TRBJ2-1	TGTGCCAGCAGCTCCAGGGGGCTCAATGAGCAGTTCTTC	CASSSRGLNEQFF
TRBD1	TRBV18	TRBJ1-2	TGTGCCAGCTCACCTCCGGGACAGGGAACGACTGGCTACACCTTC	CASSPPGQGTTGYTF
TRBD2	TRBV5-1	TRBJ2-1	TGCGCCAGCAGCTTCCCGGGACTAGCGGGAGGGCCGGACAATGAGCAGTTCTTC	CASSFPGLAGGPDNEQFF
-	TRBV5-6	TRBJ2-1	TGTGCCAGCAGCTTGATTGCGGCGACCGTGTACAATGAGCAGTTCTTC	CASSLIAATVYNEQFF
TRBD1	TRBV5-3	TRBJ2-7	TGTGCCAGAAGGTCGTGGGGAAGGGACAGCTCCTACGAGCAGTACTTC	CARRSWGRDSSYEQYF
-	TRBV18	TRBJ2-7	TGTGCCAGCTCACTCACGCCGACACGAACCGACTACGAGCAGTACTTC	CASSLTPTRTDYEQYF
-	TRBV20-1	TRBJ2-7	TGCAGTGCTAGAGATAGAGCCGAGCAGTACTTC	CSARDRAEQYF
TRBD2	TRBV19	TRBJ2-3	TGTGCCAGTAGTATAGTACTAGCGGCGACTAGCACAGATACGCAGTATTTT	CASSIVLAATSTDTQYF
TRBD2	TRBV5-1	TRBJ2-7	TGCGCCAGCAGCTTGTTACTGGGACTAGCGGTATACGAGCAGTACTTC	CASSLLLGLAVYEQYF
TRBD1	TRBV19	TRBJ1-1	TGTGCCAGTAGTAGAACCCGGGACAGGGATGGTACTGAAGCTTTCTTT	CASSRTRDRDGTEAFF
-	TRBV2	TRBJ2-7	TGTGCCAGCAAGTTTTCCTCTACGGGCGAGCAGTACTTC	CASKFSSTGEQYF
-	TRBV11-3	TRBJ2-1	TGTGCCAGCAGCCCCGAGGCGAGCTCCTACAATGAGCAGTTCTTC	CASSPEASSYNEQFF
-	TRBV5-4	TRBJ1-1	TGTGCCAGCAGCCCACCGACAGGCTTTCAGAACACTGAAGCTTTCTTT	CASSPPTGFQNTEAFF
TRBD2	TRBV7-8	TRBJ2-3	TGTGCCAGCAGCTTGAACCATGGGGCGGGAGTGTATACGCAGTATTTT	CASSLNHGAGVYTQYF
-	TRBV27	TRBJ1-2	TGTGCCAGCAGACTCCAAGGGGCGCAGGGCTACACCTTC	CASRLQGAQGYTF
-	TRBV23-1	TRBJ2-7	TGCGCCAGCAGTCCGAGGTCCTACGAGCAGTACTTC	CASSPRSYEQYF
TRBD1	TRBV5-8	TRBJ1-1	TGTGCCAGCAGCCTAGGGACAGGGAACACTGAAGCTTTCTTT	CASSLGTGNTEAFF
-	TRBV19	TRBJ2-2	TGTGCCAGTAGTATAGTAGGCAGGTCGGACACCGGGGAGCTGTTTTTT	CASSIVGRSDTGELFF
-	TRBV7-6	TRBJ2-7	TGTGCCAGCAGCCCGGAGGCCATGAGCTCCTACGAGCAGTACTTC	CASSPEAMSSYEQYF
TRBD2	TRBV7-7	TRBJ2-1	TGTGCTAGCAGCTTCGGGAGGGCCGTCTACAATGAGCAGTTCTTC	CASSFGRAVYNEQFF
TRBD2	TRBV19	TRBJ2-5	TGTGCCAGTAGTCTCCCCGGGGTTGCGGGGGGAGAGACCCAGTACTTC	CASSLPGVAGGETQYF
-	TRBV5-1	TRBJ2-7	TGCGCCAGCTCTGGGCAGGGTAGCTACGAGCAGTACTTC	CASSGQGSYEQYF
TRBD2	TRBV7-2	TRBJ2-1	TGTGCCAGCAGCTTAGGGGTGGGAGGGACCTACAATGAGCAGTTCTTC	CASSLGVGGTYNEQFF
-	TRBV27	TRBJ2-7	TGTGCCAGCAGGCAGGGGACCTACGAGCAGTACTTC	CASRQGTYEQYF
TRBD2	TRBV7-7	TRBJ2-7	TGTGCTAGCACCTCCCTAGCGGACGAGCAGTACTTC	CASTSLADEQYF